A single sample gave rise to the 27 T cell receptor beta chains below, sequenced in a study of T cells in Graves' hyperthyroidism and ophthalmopathy. It was RNA transcripts that yielded the amplified TCR beta CDR3 regions. The study used the HTBI primer set for a first-round RT-PCR of the TCR CDR3. TCRdb processed the multiplex PCR reads anew with MiXCR; each CDR3 protein has one entry. The sample holds around 300,000 distinct CDR3 sequences, roughly 20% seen once. Sequenced input: blood. These receptors all stem from a man aged 25 to 40 with Graves' ophthalmopathy.

On this clonotype: This may be a read error, as it is one base from a much larger clone. V usage is TRBV25-1 and J usage is TRBJ2-5; TRBD2 matches at 13 bases. V lost 5 bases, J lost 4 bases, and 1 base stayed unmatched. CDR3 length: 14 amino acids. Germline V gives CDR1 MGHDK, CDR2 SYGVNS. The DNA for the CDR3 is TGTGCCAGCAGTAGACTAGCGGGAGGAGAGACCCAGTACTTC. Encoded protein: CASSRLAGGETQYF.

This clonotype was observed at least ten times. The rearrangement joins TRBV2 to TRBJ1-1, with D possibly being TRBD1 (6 bases). Between the trimmed V and J ends, which lost 3 bases and 4 bases, there was a span of 9 bases. Germline V gene lookup returns CDR1 SNHLY and CDR2 FYNNEI. The CDR3 is 13 residues long. CDR3 nucleotide sequence: TGTGCCAGCAGTGACAGGGGAGGCACTGAAGCTTTCTTT. Residues: CASSDRGGTEAFF.

This clonotype was recorded once. The rearrangement joins TRBV11-2 to TRBJ2-7; D is unresolved. Trimming removed 3 bases at V and 7 bases at J, with 13 bases between. Germline loops: CDR1 SGHAT, CDR2 FQNNGV. The CDR3 extends over 13 amino acids. The CDR3 here is CASSFGSVVEQYF. The CDR3 coding sequence is TGTGCCAGCAGCTTTGGTTCGGTGGTGGAGCAGTACTTC.

This clonotype was seen only a few times. This rearrangement joins TRBV6-1 to TRBJ1-2; D gene unclear. CDR3 length: 15 amino acids. The V end was cut by 6 bases, the J end by 5 bases, with 19 bases between. Germline lookup yields CDR1 MNHNS and CDR2 SASEGT. The CDR3 sequence: CASSQGGQVQYGYTF. The CDR3 DNA reads as TGTGCCAGCAGCCAAGGCGGGCAGGTACAGTATGGCTACACCTTC.

This clonotype was observed a few times. V gene TRBV3-1 combines with J gene TRBJ1-1; 9 bases agree with TRBD1. V shed 6 bases, J shed 6 bases, and the junction held 11 bases outside the gene matches. The germline V gene has CDR1 LGHDT and CDR2 YNNKEL (reference sequence). CDR3 length equals 15 residues. The CDR3 here is CASRQDRGRGAEAFF. DNA of the CDR3: TGTGCCAGCAGGCAGGACAGGGGACGGGGGGCTGAAGCTTTCTTT.

This chain joins TRBV3-1 and TRBJ2-7; D ambiguous. The germline CDR1 and CDR2 sequences are LGHDT and YNNKEL (reference sequence). The CDR3 consists of 12 residues. Trimming took off 0 bases at V and 5 bases at J, with 5 bases between the two ends. This CDR3 is CASSQDLHEQYF. In DNA form, the CDR3 reads TGTGCCAGCAGCCAAGATTTGCACGAGCAGTACTTC.

Details on this clonotype: The junction does not match germline at one end; this may be a read error. This chain links TRBV3-1 with TRBJ2-3; the D is unclear. The CDR3 is 13 residues long. CDR1 and CDR2 from the germline V gene are LGHDT and YNNKEL (reference sequence). CDR3 nucleotides: TGTGCCGGCAGCCAATTCAGTTCAGATACGCAGTATTTT. This sequence encodes CAGSQFSSDTQYF.

About this clonotype itself: At one boundary the junction diverges from the germline segment, which might be a read error. The CDR3 sequence: CASSSLSGRTYNEQFF. The DNA of the CDR3 is TGTGCCAGCTCATCCCTTAGCGGGAGAACCTACAATGAGCAGTTCTTC. The chain uses TRBV5-1 and TRBJ2-1; 9 bases match TRBD2. This CDR3 comprises 16 residues. Per the germline V gene, CDR1 is SGHRS and CDR2 is YFSETQ.

This clonotype has at least ten counts. This chain links TRBV9 with TRBJ2-5; D is possibly TRBD2 (6 bases). Trimming cost V 0 bases and J 13 bases, with 19 bases left between them. Germline CDR1 reads SGDLS; CDR2 reads YYNGEE. The CDR3 length is 14 residues. CDR3 in DNA: TGTGCCAGCAGCGTAGGACCCGACAGTTCCGGGGGGTACTTC. As protein: CASSVGPDSSGGYF. The whole variable domain, filled in from reference TRBV9 and TRBJ2-5, reads DSGVTQTPKHLITATGQRVTLRCSPRSGDLSVYWYQQSLDQGLQFLIQYYNGEERAKGNILERFSAQQFPDLHSELNLSSLELGDSALYFCASSVGPDSSGGYFGPGTRLLVL.

This clonotype was seen ten or more times. The chain couples TRBV27 to TRBJ1-1; no definite D call. The germline V and J ends were trimmed by 5 bases and 0 bases, with 10 bases remaining between them. CDR1 and CDR2 from the germline V gene are MNHEY and SMNVEV (reference sequence). The CDR3 covers 14 residues. The CDR3 DNA is TGTGCCAGCAGTGAATACAGCTTGAACACTGAAGCTTTCTTT. It specifies CASSEYSLNTEAFF.

In nucleotides, the CDR3 is TGTGCCAGCAGCGCGGGAGCGGGGAGCACAGATACGCAGTATTTT. It yields the protein CASSAGAGSTDTQYF. V usage is TRBV12-3 or TRBV12-4 and J usage is TRBJ2-3, with TRBD2 matching over 7 bases. Trimming cost V 6 bases and J 0 bases; bases outside gene matches: 6. The CDR3 has 15 amino acids.

Here the CDR3 reads CASSRRDGGGYEQYF. CDR3 in DNA: TGTGCCAGCTCACGGCGGGACGGAGGGGGCTACGAGCAGTACTTC. The chain recombines TRBV18 with TRBJ2-7; D may match TRBD1 or TRBD2 (6 bases each). The CDR3 is 15 amino acids. Trimming removed 4 bases at V and 3 bases at J, with 16 bases between. In germline, CDR1 is KGHSH, CDR2 LQKENI.

This clonotype has a handful of counts. The rearrangement links TRBV24-1 to TRBJ1-5, with 7 positions matching TRBD1. CDR3 size: 15 residues. Unmatched junction bases numbered 2, after V lost 4 bases and J lost 0 bases. In germline, CDR1 is KGHDR, CDR2 SFDVKD. CDR3 nucleotide sequence: TGTGCCACCAGTGAGGGACAGTATAGCAATCAGCCCCAGCATTTT. Its protein is CATSEGQYSNQPQHF.

This clonotype was observed many times. The CDR3 nucleotides read TGTGCCAGCAGCTTAGGCGTGGGAGGCTACTACGAGCAGTACTTC. Amino acid sequence: CASSLGVGGYYEQYF. This chain links TRBV11-2 with TRBJ2-7, with TRBD2 as a possible D gene (6 bases). V was clipped by 1 base and J by 3 bases, with 13 bases between them. This CDR3 has 15 amino acids. Germline lookup yields CDR1 SGHAT and CDR2 FQNNGV.

This chain joins TRBV5-6 and TRBJ2-7, with D possibly TRBD2 on 6 matching bases. Trimming shortened V by 2 bases and J by 0 bases, and 15 bases separated the two germline ends. The V gene's germline CDR1 is SGHDT and CDR2 YYEEEE. The CDR3 has 16 amino acids. The CDR3 sequence is CASSFGLAGISYEQYF. The CDR3 DNA sequence: TGTGCCAGCAGCTTTGGTTTGGCGGGGATCTCCTACGAGCAGTACTTC.

The chain links TRBV29-1 to TRBJ2-2; D is perhaps TRBD1 (7 bases). This CDR3 is built from 13 residues. Trimming shortened V by 7 bases and J by 4 bases, and 13 bases separated the two germline ends. The germline V gene encodes CDR1 SQVTM and CDR2 ANQGSEA. The CDR3 coding sequence is TGCAGCGGTAGACAGGGAGGCACCGGGGAGCTGTTTTTT. It encodes CSGRQGGTGELFF.

This clonotype was seen ten or more times. The chain couples TRBV5-1 to TRBJ1-1; 7 positions match TRBD1. Losses at the gene ends were 4 bases for V and 3 bases for J; bases not matched to a gene: 3. The CDR3 spans 13 residues. CDR1 is SGHRS, CDR2 YFSETQ, per germline. The CDR3 loop reads CASSLDRDTEAFF. The CDR3 nucleotides read TGCGCCAGCAGCCTAGACAGGGACACTGAAGCTTTCTTT.

This clonotype has just a few counts. The J gene is TRBJ2-2, the V gene TRBV5-1; 7 nucleotides match TRBD1. Germline V gene sequence: CDR1 SGHRS, CDR2 YFSETQ. J lost 1 base, V lost 8 bases, and 5 bases had no gene match. This CDR3 is 14 amino acids long. The CDR3 DNA reads as TGCGCCAGTAGACAGGGTTGGAACACCGGGGAGCTGTTTTTT. Protein: CASRQGWNTGELFF.

This clonotype turned up a few times. The rearrangement links TRBV28 to TRBJ2-2, with 7 bases that match TRBD1. Trimming at V came to 4 bases and at J to 0 bases, leaving 5 bases not matched to a gene. Germline-derived CDR1 and CDR2 are MDHEN and SYDVKM. This CDR3 comprises 16 residues. Here the CDR3 reads CASSSLTGTNTGELFF. DNA of the CDR3: TGTGCCAGCAGTTCCTTGACAGGGACGAACACCGGGGAGCTGTTTTTT.

This clonotype was counted ten times or more. The chain has TRBV29-1 and TRBJ1-1; 7 nucleotides match TRBD1. V gave up 6 bases and J gave up 0 bases; unmatched junction bases: 10. The CDR3 covers 15 residues. Germline assignment: CDR1 SQVTM and CDR2 ANQGSEA. CDR3 DNA sequence: TGCAGCGTCAGAACAGGGGCCAGAATGAACACTGAAGCTTTCTTT. This encodes CSVRTGARMNTEAFF.

With regard to this clonotype: Because the CDR3's place on the DNA is in doubt, the DNA is left out and the CDR3 is given as listed by TCRdb. The rearrangement uses TRBV11-3 and TRBJ2-1; the D call TRBD2 from the table was never checked on the DNA. A total of 22 residues make up the CDR3, ends included. CDR1 and CDR2 (germline): SGHNT, YENEEA. CDR3: CASSFYICSARPGLVAYNEQFF.

The chain carries TRBV2 and TRBJ2-1; D is unclear. Germline CDR1 reads SNHLY; CDR2 reads FYNNEI. V shed 6 bases and J shed 4 bases, with 10 bases lying between them. The CDR3 loop spans 13 amino acids. The CDR3 coding sequence is TGTGCCAGCAGCAAAGAACAGTACAATGAGCAGTTCTTC. As protein: CASSKEQYNEQFF.

The chain recombines TRBV29-1 with TRBJ1-2; 11 nucleotides line up with TRBD1. CDR3 length: 16 residues. CDR1 SQVTM and CDR2 ANQGSEA come from the germline V gene. J gave up 7 bases and V 3 bases, and 13 bases lay outside the gene matches. CDR3 protein: CSVERRTGTGGGGYTF. The CDR3, as DNA: TGCAGCGTTGAGCGTCGGACCGGGACAGGGGGTGGTGGCTACACCTTC. Full variable domain (missing parts from reference TRBV29-1 and TRBJ1-2): SAVISQKPSRDICQRGTSLTIQCQVDSQVTMMFWYRQQPGQSLTLIATANQGSEATYESGFVIDKFPISRPNLTFSTLTVSNMSPEDSSIYLCSVERRTGTGGGGYTFGSGTRLTVV.

The rearrangement joins TRBV5-1 to TRBJ1-1, with D possibly TRBD1 on 6 matching bases. Germline CDR1 is SGHRS and CDR2 is YFSETQ. This CDR3 contains 12 residues. V was pared by 2 bases and J by 5 bases, with 7 bases between. The CDR3 DNA reads TGCGCCAGCAGCTTTACAGGGACTGAAGCTTTCTTT. It codes for CASSFTGTEAFF.

This clonotype showed up just a few times. The V call is TRBV12-3 or TRBV12-4, the J call TRBJ2-3; possible D gene TRBD1, 6 bases. V lost 5 bases to trimming and J lost 3 bases, with 12 bases between them. This CDR3 comprises 14 residues. The CDR3 coding sequence is TGTGCCAGCAGTCCAACGACAGGAACAGATACGCAGTATTTT. Residues: CASSPTTGTDTQYF.

This clonotype was seen a few times. J is TRBJ2-1 and V is TRBV20-1; 11 bases are shared with TRBD2. The CDR3 extends over 14 amino acids. The trim removed 5 bases at V and 8 bases at J, leaving 8 bases unmatched. Germline CDR1 and CDR2: DFQATT and SNEGSKA (reference sequence). CDR3 sequence: CSAAGSLAGDEQFF. Here the CDR3 DNA reads TGCAGTGCTGCCGGATCACTAGCGGGAGATGAGCAGTTCTTC.

This clonotype appeared once. The genes are TRBV9 and TRBJ1-4, with TRBD1 identical over 8 bases. Germline assignment: CDR1 SGDLS and CDR2 YYNGEE. Germline trimming cut 0 bases from V and 5 bases from J; bases unmatched to any gene: 6. The CDR3 loop spans 16 amino acids. The CDR3 DNA reads as TGTGCCAGCAGCGTAGGACCGGGACAGGAAAATGAAAAACTGTTTTTT. Protein sequence: CASSVGPGQENEKLFF.